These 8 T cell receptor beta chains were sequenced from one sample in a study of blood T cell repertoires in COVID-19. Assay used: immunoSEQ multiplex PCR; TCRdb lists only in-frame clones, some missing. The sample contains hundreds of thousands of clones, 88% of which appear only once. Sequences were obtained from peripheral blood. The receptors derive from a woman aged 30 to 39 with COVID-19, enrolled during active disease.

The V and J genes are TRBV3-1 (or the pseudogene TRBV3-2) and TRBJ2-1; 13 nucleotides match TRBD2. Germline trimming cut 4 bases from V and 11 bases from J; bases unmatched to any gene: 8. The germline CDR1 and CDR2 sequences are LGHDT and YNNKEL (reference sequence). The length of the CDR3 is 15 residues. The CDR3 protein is CASSLGLAGAPKQFF. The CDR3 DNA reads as TGTGCCAGCAGCCTAGGACTAGCGGGGGCTCCCAAGCAGTTCTTC.

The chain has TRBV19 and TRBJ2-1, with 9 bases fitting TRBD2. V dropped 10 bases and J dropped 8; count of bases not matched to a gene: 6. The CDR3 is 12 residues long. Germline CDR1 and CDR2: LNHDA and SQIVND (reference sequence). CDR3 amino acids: CAMGTSLDEQFF. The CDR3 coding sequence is TGTGCCATGGGGACTAGCCTTGATGAGCAGTTCTTC.

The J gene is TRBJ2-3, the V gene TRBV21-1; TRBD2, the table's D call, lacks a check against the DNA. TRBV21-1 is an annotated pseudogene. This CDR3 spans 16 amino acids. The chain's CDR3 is CASSKGLAGEYDTQYF. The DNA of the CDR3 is TGTGCCAGCAGCAAGGGACTAGCGGGAGAGTACGATACGCAGTATTTT.

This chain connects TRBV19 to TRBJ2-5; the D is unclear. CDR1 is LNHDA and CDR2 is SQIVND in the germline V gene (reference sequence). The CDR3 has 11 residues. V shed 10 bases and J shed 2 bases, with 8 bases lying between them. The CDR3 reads CATTEQETQYF. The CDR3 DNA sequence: TGTGCCACTACCGAACAAGAGACCCAGTACTTC.

The CDR3, as DNA: TGTGCCAGCAGCTTAGGCTCCGGGATTAATTCACCCCTCCACTTT. Residues: CASSLGSGINSPLHF. This chain uses TRBV11-1 with TRBJ1-6; no clear D gene. Germline V gene sequence: CDR1 SGHAT, CDR2 FQDESV (reference sequence). This CDR3 has 15 residues. V was cut by 1 base and J by 6 bases, with 10 bases left in between.

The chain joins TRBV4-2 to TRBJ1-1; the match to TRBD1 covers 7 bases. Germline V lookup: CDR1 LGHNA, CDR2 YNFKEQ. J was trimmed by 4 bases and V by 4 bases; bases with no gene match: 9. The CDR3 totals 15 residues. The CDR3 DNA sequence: TGTGCCAGCAGCCCTGAAGGGGGCTCGGGCACTGAAGCTTTCTTT. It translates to CASSPEGGSGTEAFF.

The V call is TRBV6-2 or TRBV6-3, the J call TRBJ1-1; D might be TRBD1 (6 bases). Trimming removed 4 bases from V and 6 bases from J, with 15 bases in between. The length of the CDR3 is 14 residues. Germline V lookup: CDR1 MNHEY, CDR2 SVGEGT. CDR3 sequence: CASSSTGLTAEAFF. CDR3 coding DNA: TGTGCCAGCAGTTCGACAGGCCTAACGGCTGAAGCTTTCTTT.

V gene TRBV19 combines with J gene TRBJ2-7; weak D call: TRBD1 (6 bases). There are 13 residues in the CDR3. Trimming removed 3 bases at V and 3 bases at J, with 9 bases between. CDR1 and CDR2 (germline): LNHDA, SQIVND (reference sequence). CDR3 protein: CASSMSDSYEQYF. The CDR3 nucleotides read TGTGCCAGTAGTATGTCGGACAGCTACGAGCAGTACTTC.